This TCR beta chain was observed in a study of shared clonotypes between healthy human individuals. V was pared by 2 bases and J by 5 bases, with 14 bases of the junction left unmatched. CDR1 and CDR2 (germline): SGDLS, YYNGEE. The CDR3 extends over 17 amino acids. To note about this clone: Its cognate antigen is unknown.

Study-wide results and limits: The generation probabilities recorded for non-shared clonotypes fell below those of clonotypes shared by all four donors. With several donors compared, roughly 5% of naive CD4 clonotypes were shared.

As defined, naive CD8 cells were CD45RO-negative and positively selected for CCR7, with terminally differentiated effector memory CD45RA+ cells excluded. The method was immunoSEQ multiplex PCR; TCRdb's version includes in-frame clones alone and lacks a portion of them. The table shows 760,000 or so clones, with around 96% occurring only once. The chain combines TRBV9 with TRBJ1-1, with 8 bases aligning to TRBD1. This clonotype was sampled from a man younger than 40 in good health. The sample taken for sequencing was naive CD8+ T cells sorted from blood. CDR3 nucleotides: TGTGCCAGCAGCGTTGGCCAGGGGGCCTCCCTGGGGACTGAAGCTTTCTTT. Residues: CASSVGQGASLGTEAFF.